Described below is a single T cell receptor beta chain sequence and its context. Its target is unknown. It was by quantitative 5'-RACE with molecular barcodes that TCR beta libraries were made. Each CDR3 protein gets one entry after TCRdb re-called the 5' RACE reads with MiXCR. The sample lists 750,000 to 850,000 distinct CDR3 sequences; about 11% were seen once. This sample was taken from a study of CD8 T cells in ankylosing spondylitis. Overall study results and limits: Previously reported in reactive arthritis synovial fluid and blood were some of the motif variants. What appeared characteristic of ankylosing spondylitis blood was a TCR beta motif of under 10 highly homologous variants. Clones linked with disease were CD8+ and fairly uncommon in the peripheral blood. There was reportedly significant enrichment of clones that were disease-linked in matched ankylosing spondylitis synovial fluid.

The length of the CDR3 is 14 residues. V gave up 3 bases and J gave up 6 bases, with 14 bases separating them. Germline V gene data show CDR1 as SGDLS and CDR2 as YYNGEE. V gene TRBV9 combines with J gene TRBJ2-3; D remains ambiguous. Sequenced material: blood, either unsorted or a sorted T cell fraction (not recorded which). This TCR was sampled from a male donor with ankylosing spondylitis. DNA of the CDR3: TGTGCCAGCAGCGGGAGTGATGAATTTGATACGCAGTATTTT. This translates into CASSGSDEFDTQYF.